The present entry profiles one TCR beta chain with its context. It lacks a known antigen. Base qualities are not at hand, and no much larger clone is one base apart. Preparation of the library involved the immunoSEQ multiplex PCR assay. Per the authors' processing: A statistical classification framework was developed to diagnose cytomegalovirus status using the catalog of TCR beta chain sequences. As stored in TCRdb, this immuneACCESS dataset retains in-frame rearrangements with V and J assigned. A fraction of the clones does not appear; measured against another copy, unresolved V genes explain less than half of the discrepancy, and the remainder lacks a known reason. Clone size and V and J calls were adopted from that table, with D and trimming inferred from the DNA. This sample comprises about 190,000 clones, about 84% of them detected only once. Approximately 1.5% of the sample is held by the ten biggest clonotypes.

The sample comes from a study of cytomegalovirus exposure and HLA in healthy donors (dated by TCRdb to 2016 to 2017). Study-wide context: According to a later analysis, the 120 or so validation repertoires were produced on the same platform as the roughly 720 repertoires of the first cohort. The study was designed to test whether signatures of past pathogen exposure could be identified by cataloging public T cell receptors. Along with the approximately 600-subject first cohort, a separate validation cohort of over 90 different subjects was used. To predict cytomegalovirus infection status, the study brought together high-throughput TCR immunosequencing, statistical association of individual TCRs with disease status, and machine learning. What the authors observed across the whole study: A later analysis lacked HLA typing for the validation cohort, so it scored co-occurrence in that cohort across all 120 or so repertoires. While some public TCRs were present in many individuals, most TCR sequences turned up only very rarely across donors. The study listed over 150 TCR beta chains as associated with cytomegalovirus. The authors suggested that the approach could potentially be generalized to other disease states and immunological phenotypes. In both the original and validation cohorts, the classifier was reported to diagnose cytomegalovirus status with high specificity and sensitivity. In vitro tests confirmed that a few of the cytomegalovirus-associated TCR beta chains recognize cytomegalovirus antigens. A later analysis found that TCRs clustered in the first cohort also tended to co-occur in the 100 to 150 validation repertoires, with approximately 95% of cluster scores above 0.

Separate from the roughly 660-subject first cohort, the validation cohort of around 130 subjects was the group to which the donors belonged. V drops 6 bases and J drops 5 bases, leaving 14 bases in between. CDR1 is given as LNHDA and CDR2 as SQIVND, both from the germline V gene (reference sequence). Reading from cysteine to phenylalanine, the CDR3 counts 15 amino acids. CDR3 DNA is the only sequence kept; it has 45 bases, read in frame from the first base. This clonotype was obtained from a woman aged 18-35 years in good health and CMV-seronegative. The sequence links TRBV19 to TRBJ1-6, and TRBD1 may be the D gene, going by 6 matching bases. Specimen: PBMCs. In nucleotide form, the sequence is TGTGCCAGTAGCGGACAGTCGGTGAATAATTCACCCCTCCACTTT. Translation gives CASSGQSVNNSPLHF.